This T cell receptor beta chain was found in a study of T-cell reconstitution after alpha-beta-depleted transplantation in children. Germline V gene sequence: CDR1 KGHDR, CDR2 SFDVKD. Trimming removed 5 bases from V and 5 bases from J, with 19 bases in between. The CDR3 runs 16 residues. The TCRbeta library incorporated unique molecular identifiers. TCRdb called the PCR reads again in MiXCR, with one record for every CDR3 protein. Of 600,000 or so distinct CDR3 sequences in the sample, 23% were seen once. To note about this clonotype: Its antigen is unidentified.

Study conclusions and caveats: Surviving recipient cells, namely T cells and thymic progenitors, were the source of high day-60 TCRbeta diversity in some patients. The authors attributed T-cell counts and diversity one year after transplant mostly to newly produced T cells. Alpha-beta T cells about two months after transplant reportedly derived from several hundred expanded graft clones.

The sample consisted of PBMCs, mostly from graft donor cells, taken 360 days after TCRalphabeta/CD19-depleted stem cell transplant. The receptor comes from a boy under two years old who had a stem cell transplant for acute myeloid leukemia, so the T cells may come from the graft donor. V gene TRBV24-1 combines with J gene TRBJ2-3; D is unclear. The CDR3 sequence is CATSALGRGSLDTQYF. The CDR3 DNA is TGTGCCACCAGTGCCTTGGGAAGAGGTAGTTTAGATACGCAGTATTTT.